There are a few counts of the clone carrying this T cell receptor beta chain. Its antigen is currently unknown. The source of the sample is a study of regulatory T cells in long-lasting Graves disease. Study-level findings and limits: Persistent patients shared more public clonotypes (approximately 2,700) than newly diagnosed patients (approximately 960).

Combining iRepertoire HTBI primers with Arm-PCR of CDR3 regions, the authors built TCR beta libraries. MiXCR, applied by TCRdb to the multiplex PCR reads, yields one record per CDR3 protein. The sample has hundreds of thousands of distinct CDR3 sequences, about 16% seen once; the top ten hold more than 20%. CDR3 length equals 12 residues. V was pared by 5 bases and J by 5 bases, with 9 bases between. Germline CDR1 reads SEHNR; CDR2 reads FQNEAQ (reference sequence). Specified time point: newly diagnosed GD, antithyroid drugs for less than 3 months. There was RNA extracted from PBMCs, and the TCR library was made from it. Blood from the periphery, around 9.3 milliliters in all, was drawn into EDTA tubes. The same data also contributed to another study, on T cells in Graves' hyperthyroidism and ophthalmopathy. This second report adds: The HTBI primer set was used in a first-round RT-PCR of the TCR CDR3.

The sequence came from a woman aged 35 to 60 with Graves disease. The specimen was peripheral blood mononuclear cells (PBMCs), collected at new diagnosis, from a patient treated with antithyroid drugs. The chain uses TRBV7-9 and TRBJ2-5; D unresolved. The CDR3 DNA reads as TGTGCCAGCAGCCGGACGTATGAGACCCAGTACTTC. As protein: CASSRTYETQYF.